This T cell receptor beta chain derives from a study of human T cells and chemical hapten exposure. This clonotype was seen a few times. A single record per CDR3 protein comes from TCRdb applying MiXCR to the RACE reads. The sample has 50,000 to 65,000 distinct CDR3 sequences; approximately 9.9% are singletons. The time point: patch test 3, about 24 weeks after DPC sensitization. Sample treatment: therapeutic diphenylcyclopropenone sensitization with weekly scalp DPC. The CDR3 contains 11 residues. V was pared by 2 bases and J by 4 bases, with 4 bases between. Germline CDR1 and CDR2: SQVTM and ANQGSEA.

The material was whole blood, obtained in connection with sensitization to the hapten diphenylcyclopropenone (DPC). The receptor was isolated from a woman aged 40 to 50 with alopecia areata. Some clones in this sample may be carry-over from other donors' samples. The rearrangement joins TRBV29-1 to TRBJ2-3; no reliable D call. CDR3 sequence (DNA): TGCAGCGTTGAATACTCAGATACGCAGTATTTT. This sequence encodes CSVEYSDTQYF.